This T cell receptor beta chain was documented in a study of T cell responses to AZD1222 COVID-19 vaccine. Repertoires were generated with immunoSEQ multiplex PCR, while TCRdb's copy carries only in-frame clones and drops some. The profile shows about 140,000 clones, 80% to 95% of them singletons. On this clone itself: Its matching antigen is unknown.

V lost 7 bases, J lost 6 bases, and 5 bases stayed unmatched. This CDR3 spans 13 amino acids. The germline V gene has CDR1 LNHDA and CDR2 SQIVND (reference sequence). Study results and limitations: Repertoire sampling was restricted to post-peak T cell response timepoints.

Here the sequenced sample was peripheral blood, taken on day 0 of MenACWY control vaccination. The rearrangement links TRBV19 to TRBJ2-1, with TRBD1 identical over 8 bases. The TCR comes from an adult in good health. The CDR3 nucleotides are TGTGCCAGTACCATCACAGGGGGCAATGAGCAGTTCTTC. Its protein product is CASTITGGNEQFF.